Sequencing of this T cell receptor beta chain was carried out in a study of Tregs in tolerant kidney transplant recipients (dated by TCRdb to the late 2010s). Regarding the complete study: The study applied TCRbeta sequencing to find donor-specific regulatory T cells before combined kidney and bone marrow transplantation and then followed those same cells after transplant. TCRbeta repertoire sequencing was used in 3 healthy controls to compare several methods for expanding Tregs specific for an allogeneic donor. Paper-wide results and their limitations: The study was limited by small patient numbers, and the findings need validation in larger populations and under other immunosuppression protocols. The most biologically relevant and donor-specific TCRbeta repertoire appeared to be identified by expanding Tregs with activated donor B cells. Biological reproducibility was not directly addressed, though technical replication error appeared minimal.

CDR1 LNHNV and CDR2 YYDKDF were looked up in the germline V gene (reference sequence). Inclusive of the bounding cysteine and phenylalanine, the CDR3 is 12 residues long. CDR3 DNA is the only sequence kept; it has 36 bases, read in frame from the first base. V was cut back by 8 bases and J by 7 bases, leaving a gap of 14 bases between them. A remark on this clone: Its antigen is currently not known. No base qualities exist here, and no much larger clone lies one base off it.

For TCRbeta CDR3 sequencing, genomic DNA was extracted from sorted cells using the QIAGEN DNeasy Blood and Tissue Kit. High-throughput TCRbeta CDR3 sequencing, which included PCR amplification with bias correction and internal controls, was done commercially through immunoSEQ. The source study handled its data this way. Unique productive TCRbeta sequences were defined by CDR3 nucleotide sequence where primers matched, otherwise by CDR3 amino acid sequence with Vbeta and Jbeta genes. To correct for sorting error, sequences found in more than one sorted population at a frequency ratio of 2:1 or less were discarded, and the remaining shared sequences were assigned to the population with the higher frequency. Donor-reactive sequences were defined as at least 5-fold expanded in CFSE-low cells versus unstimulated cells, with frequency of at least 0.01% in CFSE-low cells. Jensen-Shannon divergence calculated on the top 100 TCRbeta sequences ranked by frequency was used to measure repertoire divergence. When a sample had multiple sequencing runs, each run was corrected for sorting error separately and the runs were then pooled. TCRdb limited this immuneACCESS table to in-frame rearrangements with V and J called. A share of clones is missing; checked studies link under half to unresolved V genes, and the rest is unexplained. V and J calls and clone size are those listed in that table; D and trimming were worked out from the DNA. For this sample there are under 100,000 clones; 90% to 95% appear just once. Roughly 5% of the sample is taken by the ten largest.

Unstimulated Tregs (CD4+CD25+CD127-), CD4+ non-Tregs (CD4+CD25-), CD4 and CD8 cells were FACS-sorted from thawed PBMCs. Blood from healthy controls was obtained either from healthy volunteers or as purchased buffy coats. Healthy control blood was processed to PBMCs with a Ficoll density gradient and then cryopreserved, whereas patient PBMCs were collected both before and after transplant. This clonotype was obtained from a human donor in good health. The chain is assembled from TRBV15 and TRBJ2-5; a confident D gene designation cannot be given. The sample consisted of CD8+ T cells from blood. The CDR3 amino acid sequence is: CATLTDLGTQYF. The DNA sequence follows: TGTGCCACCCTTACGGACCTGGGGACCCAGTACTTC.